The 7 T cell receptor beta chains below come from one sample, sequenced in a study of long-term antiretroviral therapy in people with HIV. immunoSEQ v3.0 was run at survey level. Here immunoSEQ multiplex PCR was the method, and the copy in TCRdb shows in-frame clones only, minus some. Here the sample spans roughly 20,000 clones, 65% to 90% being singletons. Here the sequenced sample was unsorted PBMCs, taken 1.8 years before starting antiretroviral therapy. These receptors all come from a woman in her twenties or thirties with HIV.

This rearrangement joins TRBV11-2 to TRBJ2-5; a weak D match, TRBD2 (5 bases). Germline CDR1 is SGHAT and CDR2 is FQNNGV. This CDR3 is built from 15 residues. V was shortened by 2 bases and J by 2 bases, with 12 bases between the two germline ends. As DNA, the CDR3 is TGTGCCAGCAGCTTAAACAGAGGGAATCAAGAGACCCAGTACTTC. Translation gives CASSLNRGNQETQYF.

Written as DNA, the CDR3 is TGTGCAAGTCGCTTAGGGGAAAGAAATGAAAAACTGTTTTTT. It yields the protein CASRLGERNEKLFF. The V and J genes are TRBV12-2 and TRBJ1-4. TRBV12-2 is labeled a pseudogene. The CDR3 loop spans 14 amino acids.

The rearrangement links TRBV19 to TRBJ1-5; D remains ambiguous. CDR3 length equals 14 residues. Looked up from germline, CDR1 is LNHDA and CDR2 is SQIVND (reference sequence). V lost 3 bases and J lost 0, with 6 bases in between. In DNA, the CDR3 is TGTGCCAGTAGTATTCTGGGTAGCAATCAGCCCCAGCATTTT. Its translation is CASSILGSNQPQHF.

The V and J genes are TRBV7-2 and TRBJ2-7; D gene ambiguous. Trimming cost V 3 bases and J 6 bases, with 12 bases left between them. This CDR3 is built from 13 residues. Germline CDR1 and CDR2: SGHTA and FQGNSA. In DNA, the CDR3 is TGTGCCAGCAGCTTCTTTGCATCGGGCGAGCAGTACGTC. Protein product: CASSFFASGEQYV.

The chain carries TRBV7-9 and TRBJ1-6, with 7 bases matching TRBD1. The CDR3 covers 19 residues. Germline V gives CDR1 SEHNR, CDR2 FQNEAQ (reference sequence). V was clipped by 5 bases and J by 13 bases; unmatched bases: 26. CDR3 DNA sequence: TGTGCCAGCAGCCCTACGAGGGGGCCTACTTCCCTGGGACATGTCCCCCTCCACTTT. It specifies CASSPTRGPTSLGHVPLHF.

The chain has TRBV27 and TRBJ1-2; TRBD1 is a possible D gene (5 bases). The CDR3 has 15 amino acids. CDR1 and CDR2 from the germline V gene are MNHEY and SMNVEV (reference sequence). V was trimmed by 4 bases and J by 1 base, leaving 13 bases between them. The CDR3 here is CASSSVIGDNYGYTF. CDR3 bases: TGTGCCAGCAGTTCAGTAATAGGGGATAACTATGGCTACACCTTC.

This clone was seen a handful of times. The chain joins TRBV5-4 to TRBJ2-5; possible D gene TRBD2, 5 bases. Per germline, CDR1 SGHNT and CDR2 YYREEE (reference sequence). V lost 3 bases to trimming and J lost 1 base, with 10 bases between them. The CDR3 covers 14 residues. The CDR3 nucleotides read TGTGCCAGCAGCTCCGTAAGCGGCCAAGAGACCCAGTACTTC. Its protein product is CASSSVSGQETQYF.